This section outlines one T cell receptor beta chain sequence together with its context. Its antigen is still unknown. The PCR had 60 Vbeta and 13 Jbeta primers. Measured with immunoSEQ multiplex PCR; TCRdb has only the in-frame clones, and not every one. The data hold 120,000 to 150,000 clones, with 79% observed a single time. The source of the sample is a study of cytomegalovirus exposure and HLA in healthy donors. Study-wide findings and caveats: Some V segments (TRBV6-2 and TRBV6-3 among them) were excluded as indistinguishable.

Each donor's status was that of a healthy bone marrow donor. Donors were ostensibly healthy at sampling, although undocumented immune exposures were probable. Germline lookup yields CDR1 LNHDA and CDR2 SQIVND (reference sequence). V dropped 5 bases and J dropped 0 bases, with 11 bases sitting between them. The CDR3 totals 15 residues. Sequenced material: PBMCs. J is TRBJ1-5 and V is TRBV19; no firm D call. This receptor was taken from a man aged 18 to 29 in good health and CMV-seronegative. CDR3 sequence (DNA): TGTGCCAGTAGTTCACAGACCTATAGCAATCAGCCCCAGCATTTT. It yields the protein CASSSQTYSNQPQHF.